The T cell receptor (beta chain) described here comes from a study of blood T cell repertoires in COVID-19. Whole-study context: Whether acute or convalescent, the COVID-19 samples came from the United States, Italy and Spain. T cells, B-cell-depleted T cells, or PBMCs provided the cDNA or gDNA that served as material.

Original data processing: Counts of nucleated cells, estimated from reference gene primer amplification, were obtained. Clones were sequenced by immunoSEQ multiplex PCR, and TCRdb holds only the in-frame ones, with some missing. D and trimming come from the DNA, and the V and J calls and clone size come from that table. The data hold 35,000 to 45,000 clones, with about 85% observed a single time. V lost 1 base and J lost 7; bases outside the gene matches: 3. This CDR3 contains 14 residues. Germline CDR1 and CDR2: LNHDA and SQIVND (reference sequence). The chain combines TRBV19 with TRBJ1-4; 7 bases are a match to TRBD1. Specimen: peripheral blood. The TCR was taken from a human donor in a cohort sampled during active COVID-19. In DNA, the CDR3 is TGTGCCAGTAGTATAGCAGGGGGAGTTGAAAAACTGTTTTTT. It encodes CASSIAGGVEKLFF.